The clone carrying this TCR beta chain was counted a few times. Its antigen is unidentified. These data are taken from a study of post-analysis software for immune sequencing data. Study results and caveats: Relative to controls, patients with multiple sclerosis showed significantly lower normalized Chao1 diversity. The study found TRBV5-6, TRBV5-1 and TRBV20-1 among a few TRBV segments more frequent in patients than controls.

Unique molecular identifiers were present in the TCR beta cDNA libraries. TCRdb re-called the PCR reads through MiXCR, storing one row per CDR3 protein. Found here are approximately 440,000 distinct CDR3 sequences, approximately 45% of them singletons; the top ten hold over 10%. The CDR3 runs to 17 residues. Germline V gene sequence: CDR1 ENHRY, CDR2 SYGVKD. The V and J ends lost 4 bases and 2 bases respectively, with 17 bases between them. Sequenced: blood. The chain couples TRBV10-3 to TRBJ2-2; the D gene is possibly TRBD2 (6 bases). This receptor was taken from a girl between 10 and 17 years old with multiple sclerosis. The CDR3 DNA reads TGTGCCATCAGTGGTCGCGGGATGGTCGTTAACACCGGGGAGCTGTTTTTT. Translation gives CAISGRGMVVNTGELFF.